What follows are 2 T cell receptor beta chains derived from one specimen sequenced in a study of T cells after posttransplantation cyclophosphamide. Assay used: immunoSEQ multiplex PCR; TCRdb lists only in-frame clones, some missing. The specimen has about 44,000 clones, none found just once. Sequenced sample: PBMCs. These receptor sequences come from a man aged 35-49 years in good health, CMV-negative, and a related stem cell transplant donor.

This clone appeared many times. The chain combines TRBV11-2 with TRBJ1-6; 7 bases align to TRBD1. This CDR3 region has 14 residues. Germline-derived CDR1 and CDR2 are SGHAT and FQNNGV. V was pared by 3 bases and J by 6 bases, with 2 bases of the junction left unmatched. DNA for the CDR3: TGTGCCAGCAGCTTCCGGGACAGTAATTCACCCCTCCACTTT. It yields the protein CASSFRDSNSPLHF.

V and J are TRBV5-1 and TRBJ2-5; TRBD1 matches at 7 bases. The junction had 10 bases not matched to a gene; V was cut back by 4 bases and J by 4 bases. This CDR3 spans 15 amino acids. Germline V CDR1 and CDR2: SGHRS, YFSETQ. CDR3 bases: TGCGCCAGCAGCGTGTTAGGGGGCTCGTCAGAGACCCAGTACTTC. Translated: CASSVLGGSSETQYF.